This entry is about one TCR beta chain. What it binds is not known. The entry originates in a study of response to subunit inactivated influenza vaccine. The ends were cut back, 7 bases at V and 3 bases at J, with 12 bases in the middle. This CDR3 comprises 13 residues. CDR1 MNHEY and CDR2 SVGEGT come from the germline V gene. Study-wide points: The authors suggested that every seasonal influenza vaccination recruits few new T cells.

TCRdb reprocessed the RT-PCR reads via MiXCR and lists one record per CDR3 protein. The profile shows under 850,000 distinct CDR3 sequences, around 20% of them singletons. This rearrangement joins TRBV6-2 or TRBV6-3 to TRBJ2-5; unclear D gene. This clonotype was sampled from a middle-aged man who received an inactivated influenza vaccine. The sequencing used PBMCs from blood, collected around 5 days after vaccination. This chain's CDR3 is CASTNTAKETQYF. CDR3 in DNA: TGTGCCAGCACCAATACGGCCAAAGAGACCCAGTACTTC.